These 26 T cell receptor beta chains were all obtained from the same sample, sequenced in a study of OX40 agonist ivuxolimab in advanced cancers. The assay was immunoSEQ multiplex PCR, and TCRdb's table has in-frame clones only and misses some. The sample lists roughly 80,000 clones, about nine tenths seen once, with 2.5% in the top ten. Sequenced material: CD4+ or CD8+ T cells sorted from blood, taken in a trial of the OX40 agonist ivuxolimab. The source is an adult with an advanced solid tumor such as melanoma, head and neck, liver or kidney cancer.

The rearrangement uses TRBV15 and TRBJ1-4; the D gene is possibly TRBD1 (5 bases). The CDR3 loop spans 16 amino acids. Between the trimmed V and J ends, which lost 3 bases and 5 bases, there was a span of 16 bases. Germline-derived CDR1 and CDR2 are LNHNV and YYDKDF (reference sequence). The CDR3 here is CATSRDLGGTNEKLFF. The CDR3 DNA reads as TGTGCCACCAGCAGGGACCTTGGGGGGACCAATGAAAAACTGTTTTTT.

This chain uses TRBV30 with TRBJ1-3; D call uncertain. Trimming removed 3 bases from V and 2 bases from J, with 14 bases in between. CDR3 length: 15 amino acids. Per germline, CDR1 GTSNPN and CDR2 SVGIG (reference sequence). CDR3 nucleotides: TGTGCCTGGAGCCGGGCGGGTTCAGCTGGAAACACCATATATTTT. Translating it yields CAWSRAGSAGNTIYF.

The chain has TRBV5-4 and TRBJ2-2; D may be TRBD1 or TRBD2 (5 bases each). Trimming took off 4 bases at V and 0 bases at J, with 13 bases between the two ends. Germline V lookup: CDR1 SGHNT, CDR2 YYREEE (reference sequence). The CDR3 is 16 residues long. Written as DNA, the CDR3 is TGTGCCAGCAGCCGGGTCAGGGACGCGAACACCGGGGAGCTGTTTTTT. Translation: CASSRVRDANTGELFF.

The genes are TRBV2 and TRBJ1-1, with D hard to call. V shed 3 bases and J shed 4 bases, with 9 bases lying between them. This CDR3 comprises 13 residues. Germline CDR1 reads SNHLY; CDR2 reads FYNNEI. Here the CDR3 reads CASSDGIATEAFF. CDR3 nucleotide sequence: TGTGCCAGCAGTGACGGGATAGCCACTGAAGCTTTCTTT.

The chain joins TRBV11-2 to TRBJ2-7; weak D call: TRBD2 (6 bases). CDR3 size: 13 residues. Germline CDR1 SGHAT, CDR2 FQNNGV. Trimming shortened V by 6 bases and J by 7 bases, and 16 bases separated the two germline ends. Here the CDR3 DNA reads TGTGCCAGCAGGCAGGCCCCCGCGGGGGAGCAGTACTTC. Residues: CASRQAPAGEQYF.

In nucleotides, the CDR3 is TGTGCCAGCAGCGTAGCCCCTCTGCGCGATGAGCAGTTCTTC. Translating gives CASSVAPLRDEQFF. The chain recombines TRBV9 with TRBJ2-1; D is unresolved. The CDR3 length is 14 residues. Germline V gene sequence: CDR1 SGDLS, CDR2 YYNGEE. Trimming shortened V by 0 bases and J by 8 bases, and 12 bases separated the two germline ends.

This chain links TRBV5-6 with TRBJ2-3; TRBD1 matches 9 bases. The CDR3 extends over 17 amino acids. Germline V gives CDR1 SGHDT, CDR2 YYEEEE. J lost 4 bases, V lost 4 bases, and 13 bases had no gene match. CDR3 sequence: CASSRRTGDYRADTQYF. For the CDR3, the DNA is TGTGCCAGCAGCCGGAGGACAGGGGACTATCGGGCAGATACGCAGTATTTT.

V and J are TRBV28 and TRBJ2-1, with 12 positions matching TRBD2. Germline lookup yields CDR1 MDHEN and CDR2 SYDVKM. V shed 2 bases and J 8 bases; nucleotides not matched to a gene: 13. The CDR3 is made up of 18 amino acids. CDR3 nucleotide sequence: TGTGCCAGCAGTTTAGGGCCTAGCGGGAGGGCCCGGGGGGATGAGCAGTTCTTC. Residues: CASSLGPSGRARGDEQFF.

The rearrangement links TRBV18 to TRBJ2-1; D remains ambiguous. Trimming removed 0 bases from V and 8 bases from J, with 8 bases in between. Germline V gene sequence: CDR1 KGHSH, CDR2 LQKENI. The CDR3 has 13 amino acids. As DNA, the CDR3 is TGTGCCAGCTCACCACCGGGGTACTATGAGCAGTTCTTC. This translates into CASSPPGYYEQFF.

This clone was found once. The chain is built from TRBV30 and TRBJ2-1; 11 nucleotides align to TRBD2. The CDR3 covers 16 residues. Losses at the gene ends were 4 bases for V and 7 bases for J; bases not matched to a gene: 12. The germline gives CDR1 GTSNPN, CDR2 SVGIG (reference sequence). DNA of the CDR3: TGTGCCTGGACCCCGGGGACTAGCGGCGGGGGGAATGAGCAGTTCTTC. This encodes CAWTPGTSGGGNEQFF.

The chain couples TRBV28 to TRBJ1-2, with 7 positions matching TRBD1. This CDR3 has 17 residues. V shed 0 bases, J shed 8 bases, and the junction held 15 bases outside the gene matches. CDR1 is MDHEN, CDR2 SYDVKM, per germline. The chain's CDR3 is CASSLWWGIGGGKGYTF. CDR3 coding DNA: TGTGCCAGCAGTTTATGGTGGGGTATAGGGGGCGGGAAGGGCTACACCTTC.

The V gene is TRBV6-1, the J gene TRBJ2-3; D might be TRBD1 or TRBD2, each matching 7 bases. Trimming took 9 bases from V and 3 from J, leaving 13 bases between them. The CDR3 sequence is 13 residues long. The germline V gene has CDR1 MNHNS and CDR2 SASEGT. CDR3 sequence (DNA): TGTGCCAGAGCAGGGGGGGGAACAGATACGCAGTATTTT. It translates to CARAGGGTDTQYF.

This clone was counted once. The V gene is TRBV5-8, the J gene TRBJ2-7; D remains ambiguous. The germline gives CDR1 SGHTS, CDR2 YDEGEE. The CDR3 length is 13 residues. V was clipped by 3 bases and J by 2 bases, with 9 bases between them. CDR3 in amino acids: CASSSQRAYEQYF. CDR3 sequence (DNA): TGTGCCAGCAGCTCACAAAGAGCCTACGAGCAGTACTTC. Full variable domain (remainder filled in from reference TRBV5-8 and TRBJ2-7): EAGVTQSPTHLIKTRGQQATLRCSPISGHTSVYWYQQALGLGLQFLLWYDEGEERNRGNFPPRFSGRQFPNYSSELNVNALELEDSALYLCASSSQRAYEQYFGPGTRLTVT.

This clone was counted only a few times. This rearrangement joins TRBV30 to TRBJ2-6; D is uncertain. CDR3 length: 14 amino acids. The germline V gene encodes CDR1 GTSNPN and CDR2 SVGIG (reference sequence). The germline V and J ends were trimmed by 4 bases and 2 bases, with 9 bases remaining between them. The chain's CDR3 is CAWTQWAGANVLTF. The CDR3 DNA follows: TGTGCCTGGACCCAATGGGCTGGGGCCAACGTCCTGACTTTC.

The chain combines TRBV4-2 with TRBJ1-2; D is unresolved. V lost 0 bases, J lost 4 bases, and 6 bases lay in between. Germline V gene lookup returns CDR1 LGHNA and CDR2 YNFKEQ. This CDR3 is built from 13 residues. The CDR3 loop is CASSQDVGYGYTF. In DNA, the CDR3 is TGTGCCAGCAGCCAAGACGTCGGCTATGGCTACACCTTC.

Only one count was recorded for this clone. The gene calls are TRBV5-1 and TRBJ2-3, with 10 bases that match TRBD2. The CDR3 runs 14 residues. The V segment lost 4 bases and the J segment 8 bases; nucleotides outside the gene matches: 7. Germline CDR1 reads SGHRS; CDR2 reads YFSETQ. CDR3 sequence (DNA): TGCGCCAGCAGCAACGGGACTAGCGCAGTTACGCAGTATTTT. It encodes CASSNGTSAVTQYF. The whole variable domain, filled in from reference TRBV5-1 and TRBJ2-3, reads KAGVTQTPRYLIKTRGQQVTLSCSPISGHRSVSWYQQTPGQGLQFLFEYFSETQRNKGNFPGRFSGRQFSNSRSEMNVSTLELGDSALYLCASSNGTSAVTQYFGPGTRLTVL.

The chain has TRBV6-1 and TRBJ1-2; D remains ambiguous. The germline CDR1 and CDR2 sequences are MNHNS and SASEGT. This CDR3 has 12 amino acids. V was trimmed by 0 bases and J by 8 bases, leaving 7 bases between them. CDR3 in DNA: TGTGCCAGCAGTGAAGCTCGACGGGGCTACACCTTC. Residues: CASSEARRGYTF.

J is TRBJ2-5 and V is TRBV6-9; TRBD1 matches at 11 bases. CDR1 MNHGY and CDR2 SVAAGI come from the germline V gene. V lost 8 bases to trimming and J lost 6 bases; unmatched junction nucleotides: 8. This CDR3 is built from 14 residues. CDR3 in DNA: TGTGCCAGCTCGGACAGGGGGCTCGAACAGACCCAGTACTTC. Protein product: CASSDRGLEQTQYF.

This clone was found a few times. Written as DNA, the CDR3 is TGTGCCAGCAGCGTGACGACCGGGAGTCAGAGCCAGCCCCAGCATTTT. This sequence encodes CASSVTTGSQSQPQHF. The V call is TRBV4-2, the J call TRBJ1-5, with D unclear. With 5 bases removed from V and 7 bases from J, the gap between germline ends came to 21 bases. The germline V gene encodes CDR1 LGHNA and CDR2 YNFKEQ. The CDR3 sequence is 16 residues long.

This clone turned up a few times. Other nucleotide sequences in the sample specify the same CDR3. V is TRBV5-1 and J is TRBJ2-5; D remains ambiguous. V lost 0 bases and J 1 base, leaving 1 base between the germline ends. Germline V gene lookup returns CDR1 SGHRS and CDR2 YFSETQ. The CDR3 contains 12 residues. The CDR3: CASSLGQETQYF. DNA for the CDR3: TGCGCCAGCAGCTTGGGCCAAGAGACCCAGTACTTC.

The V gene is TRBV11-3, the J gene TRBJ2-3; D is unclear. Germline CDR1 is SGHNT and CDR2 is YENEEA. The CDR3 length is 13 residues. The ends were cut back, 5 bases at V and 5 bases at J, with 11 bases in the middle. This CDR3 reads CASSPAGEDTQYF. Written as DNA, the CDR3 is TGTGCCAGCAGCCCCGCCGGAGAAGATACGCAGTATTTT.

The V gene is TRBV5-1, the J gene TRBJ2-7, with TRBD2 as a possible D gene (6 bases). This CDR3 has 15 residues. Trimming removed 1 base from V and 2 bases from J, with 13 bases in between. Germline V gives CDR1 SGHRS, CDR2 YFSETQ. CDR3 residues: CASSLFGGTAYEQYF. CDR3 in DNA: TGCGCCAGCAGCTTGTTCGGCGGGACCGCCTACGAGCAGTACTTC.

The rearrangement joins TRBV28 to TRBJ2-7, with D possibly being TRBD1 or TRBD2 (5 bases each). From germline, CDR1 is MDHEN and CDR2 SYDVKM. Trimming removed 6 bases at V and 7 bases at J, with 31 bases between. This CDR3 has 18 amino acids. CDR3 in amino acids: CASRPPRGSSLAGSEQYF. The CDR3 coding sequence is TGTGCCAGCAGGCCACCCCGGGGCTCCTCTCTGGCTGGGTCGGAGCAGTACTTC. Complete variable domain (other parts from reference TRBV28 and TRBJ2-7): DVKVTQSSRYLVKRTGEKVFLECVQDMDHENMFWYRQDPGLGLRLIYFSYDVKMKEKGDIPEGYSVSREKKERFSLILESASTNQTSMYLCASRPPRGSSLAGSEQYFGPGTRLTVT.

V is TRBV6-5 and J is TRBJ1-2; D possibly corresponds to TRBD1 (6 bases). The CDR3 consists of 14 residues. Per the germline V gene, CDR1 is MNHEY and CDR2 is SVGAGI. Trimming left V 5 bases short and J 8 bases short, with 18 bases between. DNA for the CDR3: TGTGCCAGCAGTCACCAGGGGACGTGGTCCGGCTACACCTTC. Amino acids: CASSHQGTWSGYTF.

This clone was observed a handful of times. CDR3 nucleotides: TGTGCCAGCACCAGTAACCAAGGGAATGGCTACACCTTC. It specifies CASTSNQGNGYTF. The chain employs TRBV28 and TRBJ1-2; D gene uncertain. Deletions cut 7 bases from V and 6 bases from J, with 15 bases between. This CDR3 spans 13 amino acids. The germline CDR1 and CDR2 sequences are MDHEN and SYDVKM.

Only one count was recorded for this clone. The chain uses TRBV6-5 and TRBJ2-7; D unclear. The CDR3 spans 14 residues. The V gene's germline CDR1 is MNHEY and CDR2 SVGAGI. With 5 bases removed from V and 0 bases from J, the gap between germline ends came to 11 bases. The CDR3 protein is CASSPSTRSYEQYF. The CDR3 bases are TGTGCCAGCAGTCCATCGACACGCTCCTACGAGCAGTACTTC.